Shown below are 2 T cell receptor beta chains from a single sample sequenced in a study of CD8 T cells in ankylosing spondylitis (TCRdb year 2017). Their antigen targets remain unknown. Paper-wide results and their limitations: A TCR beta motif made up of several highly homologous amino acid variants appeared to be characteristic of blood from ankylosing spondylitis patients.

Libraries were built with 5' RACE. Instrument used: Illumina HiSeq 2500. Using fastp trimming at Q25 and MiXCR clonotype assembly, TCRdb reanalyzed the public sequencing data and kept in-frame beta chains. Each entry merges the rows of one CDR3 protein and shows their most common DNA and genes. Here the sample has roughly 440,000 distinct CDR3 sequences; 15% to 20% occur a single time. The ten largest clones take up under 1.2% of the sample. Sequenced: blood, either unsorted or a sorted T cell fraction (not recorded which). All receptors come from a male donor with ankylosing spondylitis.

This clonotype was recorded a few times. The chain couples TRBV12-3 or TRBV12-4 to TRBJ1-4; tentative D call: TRBD1 (6 bases). The CDR3 loop spans 15 amino acids. V dropped 6 bases and J dropped 6 bases, with 17 bases sitting between them. CDR3 region: CASRDNREGDEKLFF. The DNA for the CDR3 is TGTGCCAGCAGAGACAACAGGGAGGGGGATGAAAAACTGTTTTTT.

This clonotype came up a few times. The chain carries TRBV28 and TRBJ1-1; D is uncertain. CDR3 length equals 13 residues. CDR1 MDHEN and CDR2 SYDVKM come from the germline V gene. The V gene lost 4 bases and the J gene lost 10 bases, with 16 bases spanning the gap. The CDR3 nucleotides are TGTGCCAGCAGTTATATCCCTTTCGACGTAGCTTTCTTT. Translated, it gives CASSYIPFDVAFF.